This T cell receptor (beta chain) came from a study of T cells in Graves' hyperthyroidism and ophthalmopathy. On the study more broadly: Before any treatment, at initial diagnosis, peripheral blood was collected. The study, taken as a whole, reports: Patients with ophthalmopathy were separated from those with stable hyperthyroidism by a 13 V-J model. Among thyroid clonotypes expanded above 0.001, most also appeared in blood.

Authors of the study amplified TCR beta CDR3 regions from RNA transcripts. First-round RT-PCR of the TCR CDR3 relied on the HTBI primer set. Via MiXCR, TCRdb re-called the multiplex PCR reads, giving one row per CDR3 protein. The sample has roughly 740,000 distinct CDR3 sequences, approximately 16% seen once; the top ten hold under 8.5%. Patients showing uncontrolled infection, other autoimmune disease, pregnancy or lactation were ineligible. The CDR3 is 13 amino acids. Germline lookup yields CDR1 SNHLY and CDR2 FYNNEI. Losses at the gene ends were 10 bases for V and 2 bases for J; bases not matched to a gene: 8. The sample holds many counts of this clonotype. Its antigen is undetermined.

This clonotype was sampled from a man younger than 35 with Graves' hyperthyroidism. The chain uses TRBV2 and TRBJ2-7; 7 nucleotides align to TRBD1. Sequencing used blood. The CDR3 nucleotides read TGTGCCACTACCGGGACAGACACCTACGAGCAGTACTTC. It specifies CATTGTDTYEQYF.